This entry lists 18 T cell receptor beta chains sequenced from one sample in a study of shared clonotypes between healthy human individuals. Clones were sequenced by immunoSEQ multiplex PCR, and TCRdb holds only the in-frame ones, with some missing. The repertoire consists of over a million clones, with about four fifths occurring once and the leading ten covering roughly 0.61%. Sequenced sample: memory CD4+ T cells from PBMCs. Noted subset: CD45RA-negative fraction. The receptor source for this set is a man in his late teens or twenties in good health. Some clones in this sample may be carry-over from other donors' samples.

The rearrangement links TRBV2 to TRBJ2-3, with a possible D match to TRBD2 (6 bases). Trimming left V 5 bases short and J 2 bases short, with 11 bases between. This CDR3 has 14 amino acids. Per the germline V gene, CDR1 is SNHLY and CDR2 is FYNNEI. The CDR3, as DNA: TGTGCCAGCAGTAGCGGGCTCTCCACAGATACGCAGTATTTT. It encodes CASSSGLSTDTQYF.

This clone showed up just once. The chain links TRBV27 to TRBJ1-4; D perhaps matches TRBD1 (5 bases). This CDR3 is 15 amino acids long. V was cut by 2 bases and J by 4 bases, with 11 bases left in between. Germline V lookup: CDR1 MNHEY, CDR2 SMNVEV (reference sequence). The CDR3, as DNA: TGTGCCAGCAGTTTAGGGGGACCCTATAATGAAAAACTGTTTTTT. Translated: CASSLGGPYNEKLFF.

V usage is TRBV10-3 and J usage is TRBJ1-5; D ambiguous. This CDR3 has 15 residues. Germline V gene lookup returns CDR1 ENHRY and CDR2 SYGVKD. V shed 3 bases and J shed 6 bases, with 15 bases lying between them. This CDR3 is CAISDMPNGRQPQHF. Here the CDR3 DNA reads TGTGCCATCAGTGATATGCCGAACGGGCGTCAGCCCCAGCATTTT.

The chain has TRBV28 and TRBJ2-7, with 11 bases that match TRBD1. CDR1 and CDR2 from the germline V gene are MDHEN and SYDVKM. V was clipped by 5 bases and J by 3 bases; unmatched bases: 9. This CDR3 is built from 16 residues. The CDR3 region is CASSTTDRGRIYEQYF. The CDR3 region has the DNA TGTGCCAGCAGTACAACGGACAGGGGGCGCATCTACGAGCAGTACTTC. The full variable domain, its missing parts supplied by reference TRBV28 and TRBJ2-7, is DVKVTQSSRYLVKRTGEKVFLECVQDMDHENMFWYRQDPGLGLRLIYFSYDVKMKEKGDIPEGYSVSREKKERFSLILESASTNQTSMYLCASSTTDRGRIYEQYFGPGTRLTVT.

The chain combines TRBV27 with TRBJ2-3, with D hard to call. Germline assignment: CDR1 MNHEY and CDR2 SMNVEV (reference sequence). The CDR3 runs 14 residues. V shed 3 bases and J shed 4 bases, with 11 bases lying between them. Written as DNA, the CDR3 is TGTGCCAGCAGTTTCCGGACCGTTGCAGATACGCAGTATTTT. It specifies CASSFRTVADTQYF.

The rearrangement links TRBV19 to TRBJ1-1; D remains ambiguous. Germline CDR1 is LNHDA and CDR2 is SQIVND (reference sequence). The CDR3 is made up of 15 amino acids. The ends were cut back, 7 bases at V and 4 bases at J, with 19 bases in the middle. This CDR3 is CASNSYTTGVTEAFF. DNA for the CDR3: TGTGCCAGTAATTCCTACACCACCGGGGTCACTGAAGCTTTCTTT. Combining the CDR3 with reference TRBV19 and TRBJ1-1 gives the whole variable domain DGGITQSPKYLFRKEGQNVTLSCEQNLNHDAMYWYRQDPGQGLRLIYYSQIVNDFQKGDIAEGYSVSREKKESFPLTVTSAQKNPTAFYLCASNSYTTGVTEAFFGQGTRLTVV.

The chain has TRBV5-1 and TRBJ2-6; maybe TRBD1 (6 bases). The CDR3 loop spans 16 amino acids. Trimming shortened V by 4 bases and J by 0 bases, and 11 bases separated the two germline ends. Germline V gene sequence: CDR1 SGHRS, CDR2 YFSETQ. The CDR3 region has the DNA TGCGCCAGCAGCGGGATGACAGGCTCTGGGGCCAACGTCCTGACTTTC. This codes for CASSGMTGSGANVLTF.

V usage is TRBV5-1 and J usage is TRBJ2-2; TRBD2 might be the D (5 bases). The germline V gene encodes CDR1 SGHRS and CDR2 YFSETQ. V lost 0 bases and J 0 bases, leaving 9 bases between the germline ends. CDR3 length equals 16 residues. CDR3 in amino acids: CASSLASTSNTGELFF. In nucleotides, the CDR3 is TGCGCCAGCAGCTTGGCTAGCACCTCGAACACCGGGGAGCTGTTTTTT.

The chain has TRBV29-1 and TRBJ1-4; D gene uncertain. This CDR3 contains 12 residues. V was trimmed by 7 bases and J by 8 bases, leaving 14 bases between them. Germline loops: CDR1 SQVTM, CDR2 ANQGSEA. CDR3 coding DNA: TGCAGCGCTAGGGATGACCTCGAAAAACTGTTTTTT. Translation: CSARDDLEKLFF. Using reference TRBV29-1 and TRBJ1-4 for the parts outside the CDR3, the full variable domain is SAVISQKPSRDICQRGTSLTIQCQVDSQVTMMFWYRQQPGQSLTLIATANQGSEATYESGFVIDKFPISRPNLTFSTLTVSNMSPEDSSIYLCSARDDLEKLFFGSGTQLSVL.

The genes are TRBV6-6 and TRBJ1-5; D not certain. The CDR3 is made up of 12 amino acids. Germline V gene data show CDR1 as MNHNY and CDR2 as SVGAGI (reference sequence). V was pared by 6 bases and J by 3 bases, with 6 bases between. This chain's CDR3 is CASSLLNQPQHF. DNA of the CDR3: TGTGCCAGCAGCCTCCTCAATCAGCCCCAGCATTTT.

The chain employs TRBV5-1 and TRBJ1-1, with a possible D match to TRBD1 (6 bases). Trimming took off 7 bases at V and 1 base at J, with 20 bases between the two ends. The germline V gene has CDR1 SGHRS and CDR2 YFSETQ. The CDR3 consists of 16 residues. The CDR3 region is CASHLPSGAGNTEAFF. The CDR3 nucleotides read TGCGCCAGCCACCTACCGTCAGGGGCGGGGAACACTGAAGCTTTCTTT.

The rearrangement joins TRBV18 to TRBJ2-1; TRBD1 agrees at 9 bases. Germline trimming cut 3 bases from V and 5 bases from J; bases unmatched to any gene: 11. Germline V gene sequence: CDR1 KGHSH, CDR2 LQKENI. This CDR3 contains 17 residues. The CDR3 is CASSPSSGQGNHNEQFF. The CDR3, as DNA: TGTGCCAGCTCACCTTCCTCGGGACAGGGAAATCACAATGAGCAGTTCTTC.

This chain connects TRBV9 to TRBJ2-5, with 9 positions matching TRBD1. The CDR3 is made up of 15 amino acids. V dropped 4 bases and J dropped 2; count of bases not matched to a gene: 6. Germline lookup yields CDR1 SGDLS and CDR2 YYNGEE. The CDR3: CASSLRTGVQETQYF. Written as DNA, the CDR3 is TGTGCCAGCAGCCTCCGGACAGGGGTTCAAGAGACCCAGTACTTC.

About this clone itself: The sample contains more than one DNA sequence encoding this CDR3. This CDR3 reads CASSLAGREGEQYF. CDR3 in DNA: TGCGCCAGCAGCTTGGCCGGGAGGGAAGGCGAGCAGTACTTC. The V call is TRBV5-1, the J call TRBJ2-7; 8 bases agree with TRBD2. The V segment lost 0 bases and the J segment 6 bases; nucleotides outside the gene matches: 5. The CDR3 sequence is 14 residues long. The germline V gene encodes CDR1 SGHRS and CDR2 YFSETQ.

Only one count was recorded for this clone. V is TRBV6-5 and J is TRBJ2-2; TRBD1 might be the D (5 bases). This CDR3 contains 14 residues. Germline V gene lookup returns CDR1 MNHEY and CDR2 SVGAGI. Deletions cut 7 bases from V and 2 bases from J, with 11 bases between. The DNA of the CDR3 is TGTGCCAGCATAAGGGGCGATAACACCGGGGAGCTGTTTTTT. Amino acids: CASIRGDNTGELFF.

V and J are TRBV9 and TRBJ2-1, with D hard to call. CDR1 and CDR2 from the germline V gene are SGDLS and YYNGEE. The CDR3 length is 14 residues. Trimming took 4 bases from V and 6 from J, leaving 14 bases between them. As DNA, the CDR3 is TGTGCCAGCAGCCGGCCCCTAGGATCCAATGAGCAGTTCTTC. As protein: CASSRPLGSNEQFF.

The chain combines TRBV10-3 with TRBJ2-1, with D possibly being TRBD2 (6 bases). This CDR3 spans 16 amino acids. CDR1 and CDR2 from the germline V gene are ENHRY and SYGVKD. Trimming cost V 4 bases and J 1 base, with 14 bases left between them. The CDR3 here is CAISGPSVRSYNEQFF. The CDR3, as DNA: TGTGCCATCAGTGGACCTAGCGTACGGTCCTACAATGAGCAGTTCTTC.

This chain uses TRBV5-1 with TRBJ2-1; weak D call: TRBD2 (6 bases). Germline V gene sequence: CDR1 SGHRS, CDR2 YFSETQ. This CDR3 has 17 residues. V was clipped by 2 bases and J by 7 bases, with 22 bases between them. The CDR3 loop is CASSFPRVAARGNEQFF. In nucleotides, the CDR3 is TGCGCCAGCAGCTTCCCCCGTGTAGCGGCCCGAGGTAATGAGCAGTTCTTC.